Each of the 16 T cell receptor beta chains below was sequenced from the same sample in a study of blood T cell repertoires in COVID-19. Profiled with immunoSEQ multiplex PCR; TCRdb holds only in-frame clones, not every one. The sample holds fewer than 450,000 clones; more than 75% are singletons and the top ten take more than 0.95%. Sequencing was performed on PBMCs or T cells enriched from blood (not recorded which). Every receptor here comes from a woman younger than 30 who had recovered from COVID-19.

The V call is TRBV12-3 or TRBV12-4, the J call TRBJ2-3; 7 positions agree with TRBD2. This CDR3 spans 11 amino acids. V lost 7 bases, J lost 6 bases, and 1 base stayed unmatched. CDR3 in DNA: TGTGCCAGCACCGGGAGGGATACGCAGTATTTT. This gives the protein CASTGRDTQYF.

The chain recombines TRBV5-4 with TRBJ2-3; TRBD1 might be the D (5 bases). The V gene lost 4 bases and the J gene lost 6 bases, with 15 bases spanning the gap. Germline lookup yields CDR1 SGHNT and CDR2 YYREEE (reference sequence). The CDR3 loop spans 14 amino acids. CDR3 DNA: TGTGCCAGCAGCCCGTGGGGCAAGACGGATACGCAGTATTTT. Its protein product is CASSPWGKTDTQYF.

The chain carries TRBV7-3 and TRBJ2-3; 8 nucleotides align to TRBD2. V was pared by 5 bases and J by 4 bases, with 8 bases of the junction left unmatched. CDR1 is SGHTA and CDR2 is FQGTGA in the germline V gene. The CDR3 sequence is 15 residues long. The DNA of the CDR3 is TGTGCCAGCAGCAGCGGGGGCCACGGCGCAGATACGCAGTATTTT. The encoded protein is CASSSGGHGADTQYF.

A word on this clone: Other DNA sequences from this sample encode an identical CDR3 as well. The CDR3, as DNA: TGTGCCAGTAGTATGACGGGAAGCACAGATACGCAGTATTTT. Its translation is CASSMTGSTDTQYF. The chain links TRBV19 to TRBJ2-3; D might be TRBD2 (5 bases). The germline V and J ends were trimmed by 3 bases and 0 bases, with 7 bases remaining between them. Germline CDR1 reads LNHDA; CDR2 reads SQIVND (reference sequence). The CDR3 length is 14 residues.

V usage is TRBV30 and J usage is TRBJ1-5, with 8 positions matching TRBD1. The CDR3 sequence is 18 residues long. CDR1 and CDR2 from the germline V gene are GTSNPN and SVGIG (reference sequence). The V and J ends lost 3 bases and 0 bases, in that order; junction bases with no gene match: 13. This CDR3 reads CAWSRDRLGMYSNQPQHF. The CDR3 coding sequence is TGTGCCTGGAGCAGGGACAGGCTTGGGATGTATAGCAATCAGCCCCAGCATTTT.

This chain joins TRBV7-2 and TRBJ2-1, with a tentative D call TRBD2 (5 bases). Between the trimmed V and J ends, which lost 1 base and 16 bases, there was a span of 14 bases. The CDR3 consists of 12 residues. The germline gives CDR1 SGHTA, CDR2 FQGNSA. CDR3 sequence (DNA): TGTGCCAGCAGCTTAGGGCCTAGCCCCTCATTCTTC. Protein: CASSLGPSPSFF.

V usage is TRBV29-1 and J usage is TRBJ1-2; D is ambiguous. The V and J ends lost 5 bases and 3 bases respectively, with 7 bases between them. CDR1 and CDR2 (germline): SQVTM, ANQGSEA. This CDR3 contains 11 residues. CDR3 in DNA: TGCAGCGTTATCCAGGACTATGGCTACACCTTC. This sequence encodes CSVIQDYGYTF.

CDR3 sequence: CASSYNRNEKLFF. CDR3 DNA sequence: TGTGCCAGCAGTTACAACAGGAATGAAAAACTGTTTTTT. This rearrangement joins TRBV6-5 to TRBJ1-4; TRBD1 might be the D (5 bases). The germline V and J ends were trimmed by 2 bases and 5 bases, with 6 bases remaining between them. The CDR3 covers 13 residues. Looked up from germline, CDR1 is MNHEY and CDR2 is SVGAGI.

A remark on this clone: This same CDR3 is encoded by further DNA sequences in the sample. CDR3 in amino acids: CASSQDLNQPQHF. The CDR3 coding sequence is TGCGCCAGCAGCCAAGATCTTAATCAGCCCCAGCATTTT. The rearrangement joins TRBV4-1 to TRBJ1-5; D gene uncertain. Trimming cost V 0 bases and J 4 bases, with 4 bases left between them. The CDR3 runs 13 residues. CDR1 MGHRA and CDR2 YSYEKL come from the germline V gene.

The genes are TRBV11-2 and TRBJ1-1, with D hard to call. Germline values: CDR1 SGHAT, CDR2 FQNNGV. CDR3 length: 17 residues. The germline V and J ends were trimmed by 5 bases and 1 base, with 20 bases remaining between them. The DNA of the CDR3 is TGTGCCAGCAGCCCGAGGAATTTCGTGGGTACGAACACTGAAGCTTTCTTT. Its protein product is CASSPRNFVGTNTEAFF.

V gene TRBV10-3 combines with J gene TRBJ1-3; tentatively, D is TRBD1 (5 bases). Trimming took 10 bases from V and 0 from J, leaving 19 bases between them. This CDR3 contains 16 residues. The germline CDR1 and CDR2 sequences are ENHRY and SYGVKD. The CDR3 nucleotides read TGTGCCACCGGGGACTTTGACATCTCCTCTGGAAACACCATATATTTT. It codes for CATGDFDISSGNTIYF.

J is TRBJ1-1 and V is TRBV2, with a weak D call TRBD1 (5 bases). Germline CDR1 reads SNHLY; CDR2 reads FYNNEI. V lost 4 bases and J 4 bases, leaving 19 bases between the germline ends. CDR3 size: 16 residues. The CDR3 DNA is TGTGCCAGCAGTGTTGCCCCTACAGGTCTGGGCACTGAAGCTTTCTTT. Protein product: CASSVAPTGLGTEAFF.

The chain employs TRBV7-6 and TRBJ1-2; TRBD1 matches 10 bases. CDR1 and CDR2 from the germline V gene are SGHVS and FNYEAQ. V gave up 4 bases and J gave up 3 bases; unmatched junction bases: 17. The CDR3 is 19 residues long. The CDR3 spells CASSYTPVTGGSADYGYTF. CDR3 coding DNA: TGTGCCAGCAGCTACACGCCGGTGACAGGGGGCTCGGCGGACTATGGCTACACCTTC.

The rearrangement joins TRBV11-2 to TRBJ1-4, with D perhaps matching TRBD1 (6 bases). This CDR3 has 15 residues. The germline gives CDR1 SGHAT, CDR2 FQNNGV. The V gene lost 6 bases and the J gene lost 8 bases, with 19 bases spanning the gap. The CDR3 nucleotides are TGTGCCAGCAGACGAAGGGGGGGACTTGGGGAAAAACTGTTTTTT. This translates into CASRRRGGLGEKLFF.

The rearrangement uses TRBV11-2 and TRBJ1-6, with 7 bases identical to TRBD1. The CDR3 has 14 amino acids. Trimming took 2 bases from V and 6 from J; bases not matched to a gene: 1. CDR1 is SGHAT, CDR2 FQNNGV, per germline. Written as DNA, the CDR3 is TGTGCCAGCAGCTTAAACAGGGGTAATTCACCCCTCCACTTT. This encodes CASSLNRGNSPLHF. Full variable domain (remainder filled in from reference TRBV11-2 and TRBJ1-6): EAGVAQSPRYKIIEKRQSVAFWCNPISGHATLYWYQQILGQGPKLLIQFQNNGVVDDSQLPKDRFSAERLKGVDSTLKIQPAKLEDSAVYLCASSLNRGNSPLHFGNGTRLTVT.

This sequence joins TRBV6-5 and TRBJ1-4; the D gene is possibly TRBD1 (6 bases). In germline, CDR1 is MNHEY, CDR2 SVGAGI. This CDR3 is built from 15 residues. Trimming pared 5 bases from V and 0 bases from J, leaving 10 bases between. The CDR3 nucleotides read TGTGCCAGCAGTCAAAGACAGGCAACTAATGAAAAACTGTTTTTT. It encodes CASSQRQATNEKLFF.